This T cell receptor beta chain came from a study of blood T cell repertoires in COVID-19. The germline V and J ends were trimmed by 7 bases and 0 bases, with 14 bases remaining between them. Germline-derived CDR1 and CDR2 are LNHDA and SQIVND (reference sequence). This CDR3 is built from 15 residues. Profiled with immunoSEQ multiplex PCR; TCRdb holds only in-frame clones, not every one. The sample lists 200,000 to 250,000 clones; 85% to 90% were seen once. This receptor was identified in a woman in her 30s who had recovered from COVID-19. Sample: PBMCs or T cells enriched from blood (not recorded which). The chain joins TRBV19 to TRBJ2-3; a possible D gene is TRBD1 (5 bases). The CDR3 DNA reads TGTGCCAGTAACCTGAGGCAGGGAAGCACAGATACGCAGTATTTT. Amino acids: CASNLRQGSTDTQYF.